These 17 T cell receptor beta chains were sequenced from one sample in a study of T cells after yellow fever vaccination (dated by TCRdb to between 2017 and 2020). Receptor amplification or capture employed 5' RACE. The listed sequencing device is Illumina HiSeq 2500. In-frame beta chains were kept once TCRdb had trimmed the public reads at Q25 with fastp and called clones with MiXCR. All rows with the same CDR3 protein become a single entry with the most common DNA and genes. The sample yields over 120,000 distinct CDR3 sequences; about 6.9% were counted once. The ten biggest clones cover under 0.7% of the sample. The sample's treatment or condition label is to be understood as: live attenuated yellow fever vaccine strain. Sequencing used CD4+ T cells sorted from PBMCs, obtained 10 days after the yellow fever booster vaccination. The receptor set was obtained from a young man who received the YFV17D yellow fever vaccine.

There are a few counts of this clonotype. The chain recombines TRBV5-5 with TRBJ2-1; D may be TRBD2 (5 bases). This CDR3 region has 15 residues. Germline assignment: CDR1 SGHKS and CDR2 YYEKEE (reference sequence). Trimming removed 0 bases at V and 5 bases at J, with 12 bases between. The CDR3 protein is CASSLVGPGNNEQFF. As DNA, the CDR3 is TGTGCCAGCAGCTTGGTCGGTCCGGGGAACAATGAGCAGTTCTTC.

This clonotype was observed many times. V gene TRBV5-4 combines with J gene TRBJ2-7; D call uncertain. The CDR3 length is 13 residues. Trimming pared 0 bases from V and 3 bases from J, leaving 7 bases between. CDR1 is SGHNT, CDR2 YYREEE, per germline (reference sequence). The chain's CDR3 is CASSLDRNYEQYF. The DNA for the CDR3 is TGTGCCAGCAGCTTGGATAGAAACTACGAGCAGTACTTC.

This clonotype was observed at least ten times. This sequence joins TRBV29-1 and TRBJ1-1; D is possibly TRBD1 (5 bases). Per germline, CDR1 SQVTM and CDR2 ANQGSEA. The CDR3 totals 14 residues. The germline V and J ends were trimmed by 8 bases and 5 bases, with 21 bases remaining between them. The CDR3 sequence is CSYRRGGGITEAFF. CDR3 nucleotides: TGCAGCTACCGACGGGGGGGGGGTATTACTGAAGCTTTCTTT.

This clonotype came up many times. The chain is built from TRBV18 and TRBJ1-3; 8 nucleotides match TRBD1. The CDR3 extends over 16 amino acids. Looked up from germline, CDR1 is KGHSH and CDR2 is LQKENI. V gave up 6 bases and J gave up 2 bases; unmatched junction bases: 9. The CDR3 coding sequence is TGTGCCAGCTCGCAGACTCAGGGGGCAGCTGGAAACACCATATATTTT. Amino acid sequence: CASSQTQGAAGNTIYF. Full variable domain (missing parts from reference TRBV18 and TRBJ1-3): NAGVMQNPRHLVRRRGQEARLRCSPMKGHSHVYWYRQLPEEGLKFMVYLQKENIIDESGMPKERFSAEFPKEGPSILRIQQVVRGDSAAYFCASSQTQGAAGNTIYFGEGSWLTVV.

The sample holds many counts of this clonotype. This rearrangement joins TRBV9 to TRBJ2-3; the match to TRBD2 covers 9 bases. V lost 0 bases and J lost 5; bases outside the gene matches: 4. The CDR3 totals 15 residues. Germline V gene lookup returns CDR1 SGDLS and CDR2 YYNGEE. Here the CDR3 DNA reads TGTGCCAGCAGCGTAGACCCAGCGGGAGGAGATACGCAGTATTTT. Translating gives CASSVDPAGGDTQYF.

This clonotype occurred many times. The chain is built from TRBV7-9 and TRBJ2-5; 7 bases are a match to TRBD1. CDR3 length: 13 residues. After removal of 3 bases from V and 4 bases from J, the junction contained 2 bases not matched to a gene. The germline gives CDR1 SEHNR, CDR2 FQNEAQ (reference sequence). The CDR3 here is CASSFDRVETQYF. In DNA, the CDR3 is TGTGCCAGCAGCTTCGACAGGGTAGAGACCCAGTACTTC.

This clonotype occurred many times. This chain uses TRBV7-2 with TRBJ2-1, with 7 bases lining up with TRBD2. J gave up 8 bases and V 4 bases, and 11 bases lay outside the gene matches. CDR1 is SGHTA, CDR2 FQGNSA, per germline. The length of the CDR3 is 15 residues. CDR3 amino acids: CASSSSGGEYYEQFF. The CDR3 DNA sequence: TGTGCCAGCAGCTCTAGCGGAGGGGAGTATTATGAGCAGTTCTTC.

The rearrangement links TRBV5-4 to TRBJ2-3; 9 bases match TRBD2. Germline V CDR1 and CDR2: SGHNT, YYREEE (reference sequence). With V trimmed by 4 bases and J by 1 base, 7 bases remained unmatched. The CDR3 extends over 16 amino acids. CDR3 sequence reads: CASSPHSSGGTDTQYF. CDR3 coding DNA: TGTGCCAGCAGCCCGCATTCTAGCGGGGGCACAGATACGCAGTATTTT.

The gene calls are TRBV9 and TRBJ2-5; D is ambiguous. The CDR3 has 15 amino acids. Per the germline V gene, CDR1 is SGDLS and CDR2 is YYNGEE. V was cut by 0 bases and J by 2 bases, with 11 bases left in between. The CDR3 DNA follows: TGTGCCAGCAGCGTAGCTACGTGGGGTCAAGAGACCCAGTACTTC. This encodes CASSVATWGQETQYF.

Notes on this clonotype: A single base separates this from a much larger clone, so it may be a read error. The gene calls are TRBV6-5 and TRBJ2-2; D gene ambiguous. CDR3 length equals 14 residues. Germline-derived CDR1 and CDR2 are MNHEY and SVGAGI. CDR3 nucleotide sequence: TGTGCCAGCAGTGACTCCCATCAGCCCGGGGAGCTGTTTTTT. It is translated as CASSDSHQPGELFF.

CDR3 DNA: TGTGCCGAGAGGGGATCTGGAAACACCATATATTTT. Residues: CAERGSGNTIYF. The V and J genes are TRBV30 and TRBJ1-3; a weak D match, TRBD1 (5 bases). The CDR3 contains 12 residues. V gave up 8 bases and J gave up 1 base, with 9 bases separating them. Germline lookup yields CDR1 GTSNPN and CDR2 SVGIG (reference sequence).

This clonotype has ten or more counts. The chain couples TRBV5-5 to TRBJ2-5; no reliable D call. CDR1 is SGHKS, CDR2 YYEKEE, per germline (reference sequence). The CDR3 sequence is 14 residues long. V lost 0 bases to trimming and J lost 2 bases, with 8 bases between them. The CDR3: CASSLVQTQETQYF. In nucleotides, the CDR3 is TGTGCCAGCAGCTTGGTACAAACTCAAGAGACCCAGTACTTC.

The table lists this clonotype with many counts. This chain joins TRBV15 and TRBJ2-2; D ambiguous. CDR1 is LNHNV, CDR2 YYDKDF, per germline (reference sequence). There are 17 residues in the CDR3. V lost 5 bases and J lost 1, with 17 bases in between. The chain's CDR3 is CATSYVSGTRNTGELFF. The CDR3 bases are TGTGCCACCAGCTATGTGTCGGGCACAAGGAACACCGGGGAGCTGTTTTTT.

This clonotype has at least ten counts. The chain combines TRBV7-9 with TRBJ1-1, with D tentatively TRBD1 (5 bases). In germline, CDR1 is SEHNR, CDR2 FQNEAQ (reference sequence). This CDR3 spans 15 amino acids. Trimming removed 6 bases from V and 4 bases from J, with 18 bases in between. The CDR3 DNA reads TGTGCCAGCAGAATGTCTCCCGCCGGGGGCACTGAAGCTTTCTTT. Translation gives CASRMSPAGGTEAFF.

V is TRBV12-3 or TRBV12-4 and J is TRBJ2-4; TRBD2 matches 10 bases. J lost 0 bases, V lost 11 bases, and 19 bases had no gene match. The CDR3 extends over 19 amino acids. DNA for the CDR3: TGTGCCTGCTGTGGGGGAAGCGGACTAGCGGCTGTAGCCAAAAACATTCAGTACTTC. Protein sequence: CACCGGSGLAAVAKNIQYF.

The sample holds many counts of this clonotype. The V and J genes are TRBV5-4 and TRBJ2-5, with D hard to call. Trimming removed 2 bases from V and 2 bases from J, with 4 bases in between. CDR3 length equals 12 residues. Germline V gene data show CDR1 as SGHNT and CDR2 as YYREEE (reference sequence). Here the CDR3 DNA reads TGTGCCAGCAGCTTACAGCAAGAGACCCAGTACTTC. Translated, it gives CASSLQQETQYF. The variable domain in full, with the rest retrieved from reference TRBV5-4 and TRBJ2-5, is ETGVTQSPTHLIKTRGQQVTLRCSSQSGHNTVSWYQQALGQGPQFIFQYYREEENGRGNFPPRFSGLQFPNYSSELNVNALELDDSALYLCASSLQQETQYFGPGTRLLVL.

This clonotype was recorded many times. CDR3 sequence reads: CASSRVKRERGFNEQFF. The CDR3 DNA sequence: TGTGCCAGCAGCCGGGTTAAACGGGAGCGGGGGTTCAATGAGCAGTTCTTC. The J gene is TRBJ2-1, the V gene TRBV2; TRBD2 agrees at 8 bases. The germline V gene has CDR1 SNHLY and CDR2 FYNNEI. The CDR3 is made up of 17 amino acids. Unmatched junction bases numbered 16, after V lost 6 bases and J lost 6 bases.